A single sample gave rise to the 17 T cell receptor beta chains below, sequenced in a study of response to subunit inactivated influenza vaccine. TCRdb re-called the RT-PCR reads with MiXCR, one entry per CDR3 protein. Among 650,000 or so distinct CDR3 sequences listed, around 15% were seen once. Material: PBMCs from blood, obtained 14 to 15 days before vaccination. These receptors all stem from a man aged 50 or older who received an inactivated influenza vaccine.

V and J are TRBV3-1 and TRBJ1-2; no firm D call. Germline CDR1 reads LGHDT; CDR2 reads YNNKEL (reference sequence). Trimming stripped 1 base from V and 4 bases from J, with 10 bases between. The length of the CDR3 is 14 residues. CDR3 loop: CASSQAAAPYGYTF. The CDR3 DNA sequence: TGTGCCAGCAGCCAAGCGGCGGCTCCCTATGGCTACACCTTC.

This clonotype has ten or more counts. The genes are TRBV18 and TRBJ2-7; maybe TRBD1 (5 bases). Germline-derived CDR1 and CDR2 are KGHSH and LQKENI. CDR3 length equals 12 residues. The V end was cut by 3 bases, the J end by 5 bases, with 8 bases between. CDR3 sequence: CASSPPGNEQYF. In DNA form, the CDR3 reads TGTGCCAGCTCACCGCCAGGGAACGAGCAGTACTTC. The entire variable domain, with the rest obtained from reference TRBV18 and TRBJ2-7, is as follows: NAGVMQNPRHLVRRRGQEARLRCSPMKGHSHVYWYRQLPEEGLKFMVYLQKENIIDESGMPKERFSAEFPKEGPSILRIQQVVRGDSAAYFCASSPPGNEQYFGPGTRLTVT.

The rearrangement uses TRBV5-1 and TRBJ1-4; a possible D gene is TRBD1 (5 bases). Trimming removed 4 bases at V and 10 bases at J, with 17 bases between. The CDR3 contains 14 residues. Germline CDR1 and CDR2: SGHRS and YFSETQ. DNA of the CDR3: TGCGCCAGCAGCCCGTCGGGGCCTAGTGGAAAACTGTTTTTT. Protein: CASSPSGPSGKLFF.

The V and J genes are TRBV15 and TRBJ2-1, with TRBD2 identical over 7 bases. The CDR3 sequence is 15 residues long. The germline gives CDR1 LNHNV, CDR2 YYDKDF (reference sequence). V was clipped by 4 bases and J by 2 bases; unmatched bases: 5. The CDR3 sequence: CATSMSGITYNEQFF. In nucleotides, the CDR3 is TGTGCCACCAGCATGAGCGGGATTACCTACAATGAGCAGTTCTTC.

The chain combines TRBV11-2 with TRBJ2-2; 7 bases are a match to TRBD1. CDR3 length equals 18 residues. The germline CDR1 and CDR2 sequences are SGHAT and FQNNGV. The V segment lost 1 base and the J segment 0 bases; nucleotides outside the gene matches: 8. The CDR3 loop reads CASSLVRGLKPNTGELFF. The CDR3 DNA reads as TGTGCCAGCAGCTTAGTTAGGGGGCTAAAACCGAACACCGGGGAGCTGTTTTTT. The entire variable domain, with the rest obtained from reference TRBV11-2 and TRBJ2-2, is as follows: EAGVAQSPRYKIIEKRQSVAFWCNPISGHATLYWYQQILGQGPKLLIQFQNNGVVDDSQLPKDRFSAERLKGVDSTLKIQPAKLEDSAVYLCASSLVRGLKPNTGELFFGEGSRLTVL.

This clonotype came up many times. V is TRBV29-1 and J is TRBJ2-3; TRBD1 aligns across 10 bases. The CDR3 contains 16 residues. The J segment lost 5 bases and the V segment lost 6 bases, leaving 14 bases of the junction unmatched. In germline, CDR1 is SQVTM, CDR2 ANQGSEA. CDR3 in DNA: TGCAGCGTAGTGACCTTGACAGGGGGCTTAGGAGATACGCAGTATTTT. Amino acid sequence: CSVVTLTGGLGDTQYF.

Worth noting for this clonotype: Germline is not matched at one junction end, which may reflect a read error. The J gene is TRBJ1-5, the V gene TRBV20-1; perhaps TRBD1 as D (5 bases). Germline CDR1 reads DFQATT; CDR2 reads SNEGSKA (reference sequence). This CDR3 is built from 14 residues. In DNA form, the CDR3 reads TGCAGTGCTCGAGACAGCCTTAGCAATCAGCCCCAGCATTTT. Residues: CSARDSLSNQPQHF.

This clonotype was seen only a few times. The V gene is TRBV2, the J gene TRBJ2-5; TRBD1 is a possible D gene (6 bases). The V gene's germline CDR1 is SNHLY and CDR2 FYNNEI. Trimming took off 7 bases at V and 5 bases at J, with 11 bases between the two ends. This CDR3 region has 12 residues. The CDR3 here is CASTTGSETQYF. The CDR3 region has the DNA TGTGCCAGCACCACAGGGTCGGAGACCCAGTACTTC. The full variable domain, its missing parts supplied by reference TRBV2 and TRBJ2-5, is EPEVTQTPSHQVTQMGQEVILRCVPISNHLYFYWYRQILGQKVEFLVSFYNNEISEKSEIFDDQFSVERPDGSNFTLKIRSTKLEDSAMYFCASTTGSETQYFGPGTRLLVL.

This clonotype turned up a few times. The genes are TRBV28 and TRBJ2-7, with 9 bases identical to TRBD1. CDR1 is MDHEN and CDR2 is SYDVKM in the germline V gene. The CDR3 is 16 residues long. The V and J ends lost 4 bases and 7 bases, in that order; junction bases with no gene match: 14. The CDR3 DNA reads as TGTGCCAGCAGTTCTTATTCGGGACAGGGTCGTCGTGAGCAGTACTTC. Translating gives CASSSYSGQGRREQYF.

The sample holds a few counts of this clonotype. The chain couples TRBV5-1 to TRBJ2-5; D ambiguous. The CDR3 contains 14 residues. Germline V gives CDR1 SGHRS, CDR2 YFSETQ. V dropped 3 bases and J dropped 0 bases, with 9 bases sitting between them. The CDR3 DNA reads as TGCGCCAGCAGCTCGAGGACGTACCAAGAGACCCAGTACTTC. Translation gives CASSSRTYQETQYF. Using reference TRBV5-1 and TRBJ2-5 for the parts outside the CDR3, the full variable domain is KAGVTQTPRYLIKTRGQQVTLSCSPISGHRSVSWYQQTPGQGLQFLFEYFSETQRNKGNFPGRFSGRQFSNSRSEMNVSTLELGDSALYLCASSSRTYQETQYFGPGTRLLVL.

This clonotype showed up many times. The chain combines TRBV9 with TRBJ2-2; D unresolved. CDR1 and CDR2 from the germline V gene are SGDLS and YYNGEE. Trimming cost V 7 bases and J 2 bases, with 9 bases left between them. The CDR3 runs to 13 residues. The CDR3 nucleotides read TGTGCCAGCGGAGTACCCAACACCGGGGAGCTGTTTTTT. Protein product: CASGVPNTGELFF. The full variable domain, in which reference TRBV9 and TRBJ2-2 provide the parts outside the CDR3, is DSGVTQTPKHLITATGQRVTLRCSPRSGDLSVYWYQQSLDQGLQFLIQYYNGEERAKGNILERFSAQQFPDLHSELNLSSLELGDSALYFCASGVPNTGELFFGEGSRLTVL.

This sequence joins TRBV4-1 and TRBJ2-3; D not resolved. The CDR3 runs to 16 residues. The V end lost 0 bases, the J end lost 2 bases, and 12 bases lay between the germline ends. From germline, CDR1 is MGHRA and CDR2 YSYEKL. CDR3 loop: CASSQDHMAITDTQYF. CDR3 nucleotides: TGCGCCAGCAGCCAAGATCACATGGCCATCACAGATACGCAGTATTTT.

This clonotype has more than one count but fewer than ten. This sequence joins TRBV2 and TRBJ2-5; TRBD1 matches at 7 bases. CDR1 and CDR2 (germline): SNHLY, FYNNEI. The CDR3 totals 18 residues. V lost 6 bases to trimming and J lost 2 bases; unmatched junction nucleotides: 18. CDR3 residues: CASSREPWDSPQQETQYF. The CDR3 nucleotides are TGTGCCAGCAGCCGAGAGCCATGGGACAGTCCACAGCAAGAGACCCAGTACTTC.

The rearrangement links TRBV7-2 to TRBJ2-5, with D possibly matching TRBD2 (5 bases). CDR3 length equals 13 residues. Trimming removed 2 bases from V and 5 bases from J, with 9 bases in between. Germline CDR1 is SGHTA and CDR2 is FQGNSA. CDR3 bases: TGTGCCAGCAGCTTATCTAGCTGGGAGACCCAGTACTTC. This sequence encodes CASSLSSWETQYF.

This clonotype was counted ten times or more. The CDR3 nucleotides read TGTGCCAGCAGTTTTTTAGCCGCCGGGGAGCTGTTTTTT. Translated: CASSFLAAGELFF. This sequence joins TRBV12-3 or TRBV12-4 and TRBJ2-2, with unresolved D. The length of the CDR3 is 13 residues. Trimming took off 3 bases at V and 6 bases at J, with 8 bases between the two ends.

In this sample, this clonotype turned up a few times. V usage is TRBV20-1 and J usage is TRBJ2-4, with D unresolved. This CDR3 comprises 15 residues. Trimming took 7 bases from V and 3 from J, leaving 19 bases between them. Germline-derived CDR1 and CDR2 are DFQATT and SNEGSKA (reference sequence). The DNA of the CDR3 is TGCAGTGGCCGTGGGGTGGGGTCGAACAAAAACATTCAGTACTTC. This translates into CSGRGVGSNKNIQYF.

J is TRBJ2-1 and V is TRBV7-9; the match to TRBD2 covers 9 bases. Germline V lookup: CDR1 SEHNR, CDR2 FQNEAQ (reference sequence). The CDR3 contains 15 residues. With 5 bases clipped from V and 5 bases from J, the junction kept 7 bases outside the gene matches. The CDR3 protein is CASSVPGLAHNEQFF. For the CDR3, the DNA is TGTGCCAGCAGCGTACCGGGACTAGCTCACAATGAGCAGTTCTTC.